This entry lists 28 T cell receptor beta chains sequenced from one sample in a study of T-cell memory formation after mild COVID-19. From the 5' RACE reads, TCRdb called clonotypes with MiXCR, one entry per CDR3 protein. The table records fewer than 150,000 distinct CDR3 sequences, approximately 17% of them present only once. Specimen: PBMCs or a T cell subset sorted from them (not recorded which). The receptors were gathered from a man younger than 35 who had mild COVID-19 (a few samples of this study predate the infection). Cell type and time point are not known.

This clonotype came up a few times. The chain has TRBV5-1 and TRBJ1-1; a weak D match, TRBD1 (6 bases). The germline CDR1 and CDR2 sequences are SGHRS and YFSETQ. V was shortened by 4 bases and J by 1 base, with 11 bases between the two germline ends. The CDR3 covers 14 residues. The CDR3 here is CASSPLQGNTEAFF. The CDR3 bases are TGCGCCAGCAGCCCATTACAGGGGAACACTGAAGCTTTCTTT.

The gene calls are TRBV5-1 and TRBJ1-6; D remains unclear. The CDR3 extends over 14 amino acids. The germline V gene has CDR1 SGHRS and CDR2 YFSETQ. V lost 1 base to trimming and J lost 6 bases, with 8 bases between them. In DNA form, the CDR3 reads TGCGCCAGCAGCTTGCAACCCTCTAATTCACCCCTCCACTTT. This sequence encodes CASSLQPSNSPLHF.

In this sample, this clonotype turned up a few times. The J gene is TRBJ1-4, the V gene TRBV28; D is possibly TRBD1 (6 bases). V lost 4 bases and J lost 5, with 17 bases in between. Looked up from germline, CDR1 is MDHEN and CDR2 is SYDVKM. CDR3 length: 16 amino acids. Here the CDR3 reads CASSSPGMGANEKLFF. DNA for the CDR3: TGTGCCAGCAGTTCTCCGGGGATGGGGGCGAATGAAAAACTGTTTTTT.

The chain uses TRBV20-1 and TRBJ2-7; D is perhaps TRBD2 (7 bases). This CDR3 comprises 13 residues. Trimming pared 0 bases from V and 4 bases from J, leaving 10 bases between. Germline CDR1 DFQATT, CDR2 SNEGSKA (reference sequence). The CDR3 here is CSAREGGDYEQYV. CDR3 nucleotides: TGCAGTGCTAGAGAAGGGGGGGATTACGAGCAGTACGTC.

The rearrangement links TRBV18 to TRBJ1-1, with D perhaps TRBD1 (6 bases). The V end was cut by 3 bases, the J end by 7 bases, with 15 bases between. CDR1 and CDR2 from the germline V gene are KGHSH and LQKENI. The CDR3 is 14 residues long. CDR3 in DNA: TGTGCCAGCTCACCCGGACAGTGGGTCCATGAAGCTTTCTTT. It encodes CASSPGQWVHEAFF.

The rearrangement links TRBV4-3 to TRBJ2-7, with D possibly TRBD1 on 6 matching bases. Germline V gene lookup returns CDR1 LGHNA and CDR2 YSLEER. The CDR3 extends over 15 amino acids. Trimming stripped 0 bases from V and 7 bases from J, with 16 bases between. CDR3 residues: CASSQDARGAEEQYF. CDR3 nucleotide sequence: TGCGCCAGCAGCCAAGATGCCAGGGGCGCGGAAGAGCAGTACTTC.

This clonotype was observed a few times. This sequence joins TRBV7-6 and TRBJ2-3, with TRBD2 matching 13 bases. Germline CDR1 is SGHVS and CDR2 is FNYEAQ. V lost 3 bases, J lost 10 bases, and 7 bases stayed unmatched. CDR3 length: 15 residues. Here the CDR3 reads CASSFRTSGGAAQYF. CDR3 DNA sequence: TGTGCCAGCAGCTTCAGGACTAGCGGGGGTGCAGCGCAGTATTTT.

The chain joins TRBV4-1 to TRBJ2-7; D call uncertain. V lost 3 bases to trimming and J lost 2 bases, with 11 bases between them. The CDR3 has 14 amino acids. Per the germline V gene, CDR1 is MGHRA and CDR2 is YSYEKL. The CDR3 region is CASSQQPNTYEQYF. The DNA of the CDR3 is TGCGCCAGCAGCCAGCAACCCAACACCTACGAGCAGTACTTC.

This chain connects TRBV6-2 or TRBV6-3 to TRBJ2-7; D might be TRBD2 (6 bases). This CDR3 region has 16 residues. V lost 2 bases and J lost 0, with 14 bases in between. Germline V lookup: CDR1 MNHEY, CDR2 SVGEGT. The CDR3 nucleotides read TGTGCCAGCAGTTACCTACTAGCTCTAAACTCCTACGAGCAGTACGTC. Translating it yields CASSYLLALNSYEQYV.

V usage is TRBV5-1 and J usage is TRBJ1-2; possible D gene TRBD1, 6 bases. This CDR3 has 13 residues. Trimming took 2 bases from V and 7 from J, leaving 12 bases between them. Germline values: CDR1 SGHRS, CDR2 YFSETQ. This CDR3 reads CASSFEGGGGYTF. As DNA, the CDR3 is TGCGCCAGCAGCTTCGAGGGGGGCGGTGGCTACACCTTC.

This clonotype has a single count. The J gene is TRBJ1-1, the V gene TRBV7-2; maybe TRBD1 (6 bases). Germline V gene sequence: CDR1 SGHTA, CDR2 FQGNSA. The CDR3 is 14 residues long. Between the trimmed V and J ends, which lost 4 bases and 3 bases, there was a span of 12 bases. CDR3 sequence (DNA): TGTGCCAGCAGCTCCGATACAGGGTACACTGAAGCTTTCTTT. Protein sequence: CASSSDTGYTEAFF.

The rearrangement uses TRBV12-3 or TRBV12-4 and TRBJ1-1; 7 positions agree with TRBD1. With 3 bases clipped from V and 4 bases from J, the junction kept 5 bases outside the gene matches. CDR3 length: 14 amino acids. The CDR3 loop is CASSFEGAGTEAFF. Here the CDR3 DNA reads TGTGCCAGCAGTTTCGAGGGGGCAGGCACTGAAGCTTTCTTT.

The chain has TRBV18 and TRBJ2-1; D not resolved. Trimming shortened V by 3 bases and J by 0 bases, and 12 bases separated the two germline ends. The V gene's germline CDR1 is KGHSH and CDR2 LQKENI. This CDR3 is built from 16 residues. CDR3 DNA: TGTGCCAGCTCACCCGCTAGTCCCGGCTCCTACAATGAGCAGTTCTTC. It specifies CASSPASPGSYNEQFF. Full variable domain (rest looked up from reference TRBV18 and TRBJ2-1): NAGVMQNPRHLVRRRGQEARLRCSPMKGHSHVYWYRQLPEEGLKFMVYLQKENIIDESGMPKERFSAEFPKEGPSILRIQQVVRGDSAAYFCASSPASPGSYNEQFFGPGTRLTVL.

The V and J genes are TRBV12-3 or TRBV12-4 and TRBJ2-7; no definite D call. Trimming took 0 bases from V and 4 from J, leaving 13 bases between them. The CDR3 runs 15 residues. The CDR3 DNA sequence: TGTGCCAGCAGTTTAGCGCATGGGCCTTCGTACGAGCAGTACGTC. It translates to CASSLAHGPSYEQYV.

This clonotype was seen more than once but under ten times. The chain has TRBV5-1 and TRBJ2-3; D unresolved. This CDR3 has 15 residues. Germline loops: CDR1 SGHRS, CDR2 YFSETQ. V was shortened by 0 bases and J by 2 bases, with 10 bases between the two germline ends. CDR3 in DNA: TGCGCCAGCAGCTTGGGACTTATTAACACAGATACGCAGTATTTT. It yields the protein CASSLGLINTDTQYF.

This clonotype was recorded at least ten times. This chain joins TRBV6-2 or TRBV6-3 and TRBJ2-5, with D possibly matching TRBD2 (5 bases). CDR3 length: 15 amino acids. Trimming shortened V by 2 bases and J by 5 bases, and 15 bases separated the two germline ends. Germline V gene lookup returns CDR1 MNHEY and CDR2 SVGEGT. CDR3 sequence reads: CASSYGRGLRETQYF. CDR3 nucleotide sequence: TGTGCCAGCAGTTACGGACGGGGTTTGAGGGAGACCCAGTACTTC.

This clonotype was seen ten or more times. J is TRBJ2-4 and V is TRBV15; 8 nucleotides agree with TRBD1. The CDR3 is 20 amino acids. Losses at the gene ends were 3 bases for V and 0 bases for J; bases not matched to a gene: 16. Germline lookup yields CDR1 LNHNV and CDR2 YYDKDF (reference sequence). The CDR3 nucleotides are TGTGCCACCAGCAGGGGGGCGTCCGGACAGGGATTTCTAGCCAAAAACATTCAGTACTTC. Protein product: CATSRGASGQGFLAKNIQYF.

The J gene is TRBJ2-2, the V gene TRBV4-1, with 7 positions matching TRBD1. The CDR3 runs 16 residues. CDR1 is MGHRA and CDR2 is YSYEKL in the germline V gene. The V and J ends lost 8 bases and 3 bases, in that order; junction bases with no gene match: 12. CDR3 DNA sequence: TGCGCCAGCGGTGAGAGGGGGCTAACTTACACCGGGGAGCTGTTTTTT. Translated: CASGERGLTYTGELFF.

In regard to this clonotype: At one of its ends the junction is not consistent with the germline gene, which may arise from a read error. J is TRBJ1-5 and V is TRBV6-6, with D unresolved. CDR1 MNHNY and CDR2 SVGAGI come from the germline V gene (reference sequence). The CDR3 sequence is 12 residues long. The CDR3 DNA reads as TGTGCCAGAAGTTACGGGGAGCAGCCCCAGCATTTT. It is translated as CARSYGEQPQHF.

This clonotype was counted ten times or more. The rearrangement links TRBV7-9 to TRBJ1-1, with a weak D call TRBD1 (6 bases). V was clipped by 2 bases and J by 0 bases, with 16 bases between them. The CDR3 length is 17 residues. Germline V gene lookup returns CDR1 SEHNR and CDR2 FQNEAQ (reference sequence). This chain's CDR3 is CASSLWGRITMNTEAFF. CDR3 DNA sequence: TGTGCCAGCAGCTTATGGGGGCGGATAACCATGAACACTGAAGCTTTCTTT.

This clonotype was seen a handful of times. The rearrangement uses TRBV7-2 and TRBJ1-2; D gene unclear. Trimming took 1 base from V and 8 from J, leaving 8 bases between them. The germline gives CDR1 SGHTA, CDR2 FQGNSA. CDR3 size: 12 residues. In nucleotides, the CDR3 is TGTGCCAGCAGCTTAGACGGGTGGGGCTACACCTTC. Translation: CASSLDGWGYTF.

The chain combines TRBV7-9 with TRBJ1-1; possible D gene TRBD1, 5 bases. The V gene lost 2 bases and the J gene lost 5 bases, with 9 bases spanning the gap. This CDR3 is built from 13 residues. Germline CDR1 is SEHNR and CDR2 is FQNEAQ (reference sequence). Written as DNA, the CDR3 is TGTGCCAGCAGCTTATTCGGGACGACTGAAGCTTTCTTT. It translates to CASSLFGTTEAFF.

This clonotype was seen more than once but under ten times. The junction departs from germline at one end; a sequencing error may be responsible. The chain is built from TRBV12-3 or TRBV12-4 and TRBJ2-1; 7 bases line up with TRBD2. The CDR3 covers 14 residues. CDR3 coding DNA: TGTGCCAGCAGTCGGGGGGTGGAACTTTCTAACACCCAATTC. Residues: CASSRGVELSNTQF.

This clonotype was seen a few times. The rearrangement uses TRBV5-8 and TRBJ2-7; D possibly corresponds to TRBD2 (5 bases). Per the germline V gene, CDR1 is SGHTS and CDR2 is YDEGEE. Trimming pared 4 bases from V and 3 bases from J, leaving 11 bases between. The CDR3 runs to 13 residues. CDR3 DNA sequence: TGTGCCAGCAGCCTCCCCCGGGGCTACGAGCAGTACGTC. This sequence encodes CASSLPRGYEQYV.

This sequence joins TRBV24-1 and TRBJ2-5; the match to TRBD2 covers 10 bases. The CDR3 runs to 13 residues. Germline V gene lookup returns CDR1 KGHDR and CDR2 SFDVKD. The junction had 3 bases not matched to a gene; V was cut back by 9 bases and J by 3 bases. The CDR3 loop is CATGTSDKETQYF. CDR3 nucleotide sequence: TGTGCCACCGGGACTAGCGATAAAGAGACCCAGTACTTC.

By frequency in the sample, this clonotype is medium-sized. The genes are TRBV5-1 and TRBJ2-2, with 9 bases fitting TRBD1. J was trimmed by 8 bases and V by 2 bases; bases with no gene match: 7. Looked up from germline, CDR1 is SGHRS and CDR2 is YFSETQ. This CDR3 region has 15 residues. The CDR3 nucleotides read TGCGCCAGCAGCTTCCGGACAGGGGCGACTGGGGAGCTGTTTTTT. It codes for CASSFRTGATGELFF.

In its sample, this clonotype was seen a few times. The rearrangement joins TRBV12-3 or TRBV12-4 to TRBJ1-2, with TRBD1 matching over 8 bases. Trimming took 5 bases from V and 4 from J; bases not matched to a gene: 3. CDR3 length equals 13 residues. The DNA for the CDR3 is TGTGCCAGCAGTGGGGACAGGTCCTATGGCTACACCTTC. It specifies CASSGDRSYGYTF.

The chain couples TRBV5-1 to TRBJ2-5; 9 bases fit TRBD1. With 4 bases clipped from V and 3 bases from J, the junction kept 7 bases outside the gene matches. Germline V CDR1 and CDR2: SGHRS, YFSETQ. This CDR3 has 15 amino acids. CDR3 amino acids: CASSLTGGAEETQYF. CDR3 nucleotides: TGCGCCAGCAGCCTAACAGGGGGCGCGGAAGAGACCCAGTACTTC.